This passage covers 27 T cell receptor beta chains from one sample sequenced in a study of CD8 T cells in ankylosing spondylitis. Broader study findings: Within ankylosing spondylitis blood, a TCR beta motif made up of seven or eight highly homologous variants appeared to be characteristic.

These TCRs' antigens remain unknown. TCRdb analysed the 5' RACE reads with MiXCR anew, one entry per CDR3 protein. The sample carries 350,000 to 550,000 distinct CDR3 sequences, 25% to 30% recorded once. Sequencing was done on a sample of blood, either unsorted or a sorted T cell fraction (not recorded which). Source of these receptors: a male donor with ankylosing spondylitis.

This clonotype has only one observation. This rearrangement joins TRBV6-2 or TRBV6-3 to TRBJ2-6; perhaps TRBD1 as D (6 bases). CDR3 size: 18 residues. The germline V and J ends were trimmed by 2 bases and 0 bases, with 14 bases remaining between them. The germline gives CDR1 MNHEY, CDR2 SVGEGT. CDR3 loop: CASSYGGRKSSGANVLTF. CDR3 coding DNA: TGTGCCAGCAGTTACGGGGGCAGAAAGAGCTCTGGGGCCAACGTCCTGACTTTC.

This chain joins TRBV5-1 and TRBJ2-3; TRBD2 matches 8 bases. CDR1 is SGHRS, CDR2 YFSETQ, per germline. There are 14 residues in the CDR3. Unmatched junction bases numbered 3, after V lost 5 bases and J lost 1 base. The CDR3 is CASRRAGGTDTQYF. CDR3 bases: TGCGCCAGCAGAAGAGCGGGAGGCACAGATACGCAGTATTTT.

This clonotype was picked up a small number of times. This chain connects TRBV29-1 to TRBJ1-1; D unclear. CDR1 SQVTM and CDR2 ANQGSEA come from the germline V gene. This CDR3 has 14 amino acids. V lost 1 base to trimming and J lost 1 base, with 10 bases between them. CDR3 sequence reads: CSVEVGPANTEAFF. The CDR3 nucleotides are TGCAGCGTTGAAGTTGGGCCGGCGAACACTGAAGCTTTCTTT.

This clonotype was seen only a few times. This rearrangement joins TRBV6-1 to TRBJ2-3, with D tentatively TRBD1 or TRBD2 (6 bases each). Germline V gives CDR1 MNHNS, CDR2 SASEGT. The CDR3 has 13 amino acids. Trimming took off 8 bases at V and 1 base at J, with 10 bases between the two ends. DNA of the CDR3: TGTGCCAGCGGGGGGCAGGGCACAGATACGCAGTATTTT. It specifies CASGGQGTDTQYF.

V is TRBV11-2 and J is TRBJ2-5; 9 bases line up with TRBD1. Germline V lookup: CDR1 SGHAT, CDR2 FQNNGV. This CDR3 spans 16 amino acids. J gave up 5 bases and V 1 base, and 8 bases lay outside the gene matches. The CDR3 region has the DNA TGTGCCAGCAGCTTAGGGGGGACAGGGCGTCGGGAGACCCAGTACTTC. It encodes CASSLGGTGRRETQYF.

This chain uses TRBV20-1 with TRBJ2-1, with D unclear. CDR1 is DFQATT and CDR2 is SNEGSKA in the germline V gene (reference sequence). Trimming took 6 bases from V and 0 from J, leaving 15 bases between them. This CDR3 contains 15 residues. The CDR3 reads CSAIDFADSYNEQFF. The CDR3 bases are TGCAGTGCCATCGACTTTGCGGACTCCTACAATGAGCAGTTCTTC.

This clonotype was detected a few times. The gene calls are TRBV2 and TRBJ1-2, with D possibly being TRBD1 (5 bases). Trimming removed 6 bases at V and 6 bases at J, with 14 bases between. Germline V gives CDR1 SNHLY, CDR2 FYNNEI. The CDR3 loop spans 13 amino acids. The CDR3 DNA sequence: TGTGCCAGCAGGTCTGGGGGGGTGCATGGCTACACCTTC. Protein sequence: CASRSGGVHGYTF.

The J gene is TRBJ1-6, the V gene TRBV7-2; no clear D. The length of the CDR3 is 14 residues. CDR1 SGHTA and CDR2 FQGNSA come from the germline V gene. Trimming left V 1 base short and J 3 bases short, with 4 bases between. CDR3 coding DNA: TGTGCCAGCAGCTTAGTGAGCTATAATTCACCCCTCCACTTT. This sequence encodes CASSLVSYNSPLHF.

This clonotype was seen a handful of times. V and J are TRBV15 and TRBJ2-7, with 7 bases identical to TRBD2. Germline lookup yields CDR1 LNHNV and CDR2 YYDKDF (reference sequence). After removal of 3 bases from V and 0 bases from J, the junction contained 5 bases not matched to a gene. CDR3 length: 15 amino acids. Here the CDR3 reads CATSRSGTSSYEQYV. The CDR3 DNA reads as TGTGCCACCAGCAGGAGCGGGACCAGCTCCTACGAGCAGTACGTC.

This clonotype has just a few counts. The chain carries TRBV5-1 and TRBJ1-3; no reliable D call. This CDR3 is 15 amino acids long. CDR1 is SGHRS and CDR2 is YFSETQ in the germline V gene. The V gene lost 0 bases and the J gene lost 2 bases, with 9 bases spanning the gap. The CDR3 DNA reads TGCGCCAGCAGCTTGGTTGGGGAGCCTGGAAACACCATATATTTT. This sequence encodes CASSLVGEPGNTIYF.

This clonotype was seen many times. This rearrangement joins TRBV12-3 or TRBV12-4 to TRBJ1-3; D ambiguous. CDR3 size: 11 residues. V dropped 1 base and J dropped 5 bases, with 0 bases sitting between them. The CDR3 reads CASSLGNTIYF. Here the CDR3 DNA reads TGTGCCAGCAGTTTAGGAAACACCATATATTTT.

This chain uses TRBV10-1 with TRBJ1-5; D is ambiguous. The V and J ends lost 2 bases and 6 bases respectively, with 8 bases between them. CDR1 and CDR2 from the germline V gene are WNHNN and SYGVQD (reference sequence). This CDR3 region has 13 residues. CDR3 loop: CASSEIGGQPQHF. The CDR3 DNA is TGCGCCAGCAGTGAGATCGGCGGTCAGCCCCAGCATTTT.

This clonotype was seen only a few times. The chain employs TRBV2 and TRBJ2-2, with D unresolved. The germline V gene encodes CDR1 SNHLY and CDR2 FYNNEI. Between the trimmed V and J ends, which lost 3 bases and 6 bases, there was a span of 8 bases. The CDR3 has 13 residues. The CDR3 DNA reads as TGTGCCAGCAGTGAGGGTGGCGCCGGGGAGCTGTTTTTT. Its translation: CASSEGGAGELFF.

The chain links TRBV4-2 to TRBJ2-7; 10 nucleotides match TRBD1. The J segment lost 2 bases and the V segment lost 4 bases, leaving 5 bases of the junction unmatched. CDR1 and CDR2 from the germline V gene are LGHNA and YNFKEQ. The CDR3 covers 15 residues. CDR3 amino acids: CASSLGQGSTYEQYF. The DNA for the CDR3 is TGTGCCAGCAGCCTGGGACAGGGGAGCACCTACGAGCAGTACTTC.

Concerning this clonotype itself: This CDR3 fails to terminate in the conserved phenylalanine or tryptophan, so it likely reflects a read error. This chain connects TRBV5-1 to TRBJ1-2; D is uncertain. Trimming removed 5 bases at V and 3 bases at J, with 11 bases between. This CDR3 comprises 13 residues. Germline V CDR1 and CDR2: SGHRS, YFSETQ. The CDR3 reads CASRPRFDYGYTY. The CDR3 DNA follows: TGCGCCAGCAGGCCTCGGTTTGACTATGGCTACACCTAC.

The V and J genes are TRBV5-1 and TRBJ2-1; 10 bases map to TRBD2. The junction had 10 bases not matched to a gene; V was cut back by 4 bases and J by 9 bases. The CDR3 runs 15 residues. The germline V gene encodes CDR1 SGHRS and CDR2 YFSETQ. CDR3 DNA sequence: TGCGCCAGCAGCACGGGACTAGCGCCTGGGGGTGAGCAGTTCTTC. Amino acids: CASSTGLAPGGEQFF.

This clonotype was observed a few times. Germline and junction disagree at one end, which may indicate a read error. This chain connects TRBV5-1 to TRBJ1-6; D not resolved. Germline V gene sequence: CDR1 SGHRS, CDR2 YFSETQ. CDR3 size: 12 residues. The CDR3 DNA sequence: TGCGCCAGCAGCTTGGAAGGACGCTCCGCCGTCTTT. Translating it yields CASSLEGRSAVF.

The V and J genes are TRBV13 and TRBJ2-1; 12 nucleotides line up with TRBD2. The trim removed 5 bases at V and 3 bases at J, leaving 5 bases unmatched. Germline V gene lookup returns CDR1 PRHDT and CDR2 FYEKMQ (reference sequence). This CDR3 contains 16 residues. CDR3 region: CASSPRTSGDYNEQFF. The CDR3 DNA sequence: TGTGCCAGCAGCCCTCGGACTAGCGGGGACTACAATGAGCAGTTCTTC. The whole variable domain, remainder taken from reference TRBV13 and TRBJ2-1, is AAGVIQSPRHLIKEKRETATLKCYPIPRHDTVYWYQQGPGQDPQFLISFYEKMQSDKGSIPDRFSAQQFSDYHSELNMSSLELGDSALYFCASSPRTSGDYNEQFFGPGTRLTVL.

This clonotype appeared many times. This chain uses TRBV20-1 with TRBJ2-7; 9 nucleotides line up with TRBD2. The CDR3 is 13 amino acids. The ends lost 4 bases at V and 7 bases at J; junction bases unmatched: 8. Germline CDR1 and CDR2: DFQATT and SNEGSKA (reference sequence). The CDR3 sequence: CSATELAGVEQYF. DNA for the CDR3: TGCAGTGCTACAGAATTAGCGGGAGTAGAGCAGTACTTC.

This clonotype was counted a single time. V and J are TRBV7-2 and TRBJ2-1, with 13 bases matching TRBD2. CDR1 is SGHTA, CDR2 FQGNSA, per germline. CDR3 length equals 15 residues. V lost 9 bases to trimming and J lost 2 bases; unmatched junction nucleotides: 4. CDR3 residues: CASWTSGSTYNEQFF. The CDR3 nucleotides read TGTGCCAGTTGGACTAGCGGGAGTACCTACAATGAGCAGTTCTTC.

J is TRBJ1-1 and V is TRBV29-1, with D possibly TRBD1 on 5 matching bases. Looked up from germline, CDR1 is SQVTM and CDR2 is ANQGSEA. V was pared by 6 bases and J by 4 bases, with 12 bases between. CDR3 size: 12 residues. DNA for the CDR3: TGCAGCGTCGATATGGGGGGCACTGAAGCTTTCTTT. It specifies CSVDMGGTEAFF.

V and J are TRBV6-6 and TRBJ1-2; D is ambiguous. CDR1 and CDR2 (germline): MNHNY, SVGAGI (reference sequence). The CDR3 runs 12 residues. V gave up 0 bases and J gave up 7 bases, with 6 bases separating them. Here the CDR3 reads CASSYSKVGYTF. As DNA, the CDR3 is TGTGCCAGCAGTTACTCTAAAGTTGGCTACACCTTC.

This clonotype was seen only a few times. The CDR3 loop reads CSARDRDRGNHGYTF. CDR3 sequence (DNA): TGCAGTGCTAGAGATCGGGACAGGGGGAATCATGGCTACACCTTC. This rearrangement joins TRBV20-1 to TRBJ1-2; TRBD1 aligns across 11 bases. J was trimmed by 6 bases and V by 0 bases; bases with no gene match: 6. The CDR3 consists of 15 residues. Per the germline V gene, CDR1 is DFQATT and CDR2 is SNEGSKA (reference sequence).

This clonotype was counted at least ten times. The CDR3: CASSSLDRDDYGYTF. As DNA, the CDR3 is TGTGCCAGCAGTTCCCTAGACAGGGACGACTATGGCTACACCTTC. The chain joins TRBV6-5 to TRBJ1-2; 7 nucleotides agree with TRBD1. With 4 bases clipped from V and 3 bases from J, the junction kept 8 bases outside the gene matches. The CDR3 has 15 residues. CDR1 and CDR2 from the germline V gene are MNHEY and SVGAGI.

V and J are TRBV12-3 or TRBV12-4 and TRBJ2-3, with 9 positions matching TRBD2. The CDR3 is made up of 16 amino acids. The V gene end was trimmed by 7 bases and the J gene end by 5 bases; junction bases not matched to a gene: 13. The DNA of the CDR3 is TGTGCCAGCATTTGGGCGGCTAGCGGGATGATAGATACGCAGTATTTT. Translated, it gives CASIWAASGMIDTQYF.

V is TRBV7-9 and J is TRBJ1-1; unclear D gene. V lost 7 bases, J lost 3 bases, and 15 bases lay in between. Looked up from germline, CDR1 is SEHNR and CDR2 is FQNEAQ (reference sequence). The CDR3 runs to 14 residues. The CDR3 DNA reads TGTGCCAGCAAAACAAGCGGGCCCTACACTGAAGCTTTCTTT. Its protein product is CASKTSGPYTEAFF.

The rearrangement uses TRBV5-1 and TRBJ1-1, with 9 bases fitting TRBD1. Losses at the gene ends were 6 bases for V and 1 base for J; bases not matched to a gene: 10. CDR3 size: 16 residues. Per germline, CDR1 SGHRS and CDR2 YFSETQ. CDR3 DNA: TGCGCCAGCATCTACAGGGGGCCGGGCGGGAACACTGAAGCTTTCTTT. Its protein product is CASIYRGPGGNTEAFF.